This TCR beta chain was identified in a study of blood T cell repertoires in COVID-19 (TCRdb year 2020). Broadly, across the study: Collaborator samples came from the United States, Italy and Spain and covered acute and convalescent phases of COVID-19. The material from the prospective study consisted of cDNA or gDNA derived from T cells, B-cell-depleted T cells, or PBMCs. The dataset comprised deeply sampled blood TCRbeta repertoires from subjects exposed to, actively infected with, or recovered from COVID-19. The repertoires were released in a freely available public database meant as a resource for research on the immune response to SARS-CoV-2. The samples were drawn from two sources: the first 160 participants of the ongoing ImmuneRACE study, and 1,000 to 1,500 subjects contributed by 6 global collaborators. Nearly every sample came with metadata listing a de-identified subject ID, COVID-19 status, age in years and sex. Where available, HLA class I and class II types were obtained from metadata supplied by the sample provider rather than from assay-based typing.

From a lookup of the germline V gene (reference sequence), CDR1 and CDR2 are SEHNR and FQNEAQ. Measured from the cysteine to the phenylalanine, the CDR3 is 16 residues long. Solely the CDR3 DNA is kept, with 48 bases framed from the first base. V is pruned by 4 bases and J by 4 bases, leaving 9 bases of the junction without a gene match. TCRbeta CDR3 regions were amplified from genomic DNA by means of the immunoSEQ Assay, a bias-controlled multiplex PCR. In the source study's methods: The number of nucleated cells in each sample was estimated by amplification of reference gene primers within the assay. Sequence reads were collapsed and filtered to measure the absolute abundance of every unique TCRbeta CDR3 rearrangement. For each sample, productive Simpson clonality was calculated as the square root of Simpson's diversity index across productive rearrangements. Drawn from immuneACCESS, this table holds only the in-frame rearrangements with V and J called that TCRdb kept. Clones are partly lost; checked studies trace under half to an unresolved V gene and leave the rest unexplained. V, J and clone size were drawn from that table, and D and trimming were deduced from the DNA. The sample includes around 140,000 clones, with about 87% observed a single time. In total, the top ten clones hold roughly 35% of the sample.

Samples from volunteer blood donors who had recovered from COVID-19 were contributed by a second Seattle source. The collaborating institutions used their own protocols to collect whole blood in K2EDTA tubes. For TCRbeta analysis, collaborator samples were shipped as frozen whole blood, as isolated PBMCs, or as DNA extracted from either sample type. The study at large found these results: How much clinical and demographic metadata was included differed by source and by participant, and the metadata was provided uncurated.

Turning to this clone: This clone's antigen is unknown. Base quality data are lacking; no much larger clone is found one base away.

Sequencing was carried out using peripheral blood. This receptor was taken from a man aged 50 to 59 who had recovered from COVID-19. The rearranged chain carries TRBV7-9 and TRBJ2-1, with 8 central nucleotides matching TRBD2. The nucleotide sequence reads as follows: TGTGCCAGCAGCTATACAACTAGCGGAGTTTACAATGAGCAGTTCTTC. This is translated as CASSYTTSGVYNEQFF.